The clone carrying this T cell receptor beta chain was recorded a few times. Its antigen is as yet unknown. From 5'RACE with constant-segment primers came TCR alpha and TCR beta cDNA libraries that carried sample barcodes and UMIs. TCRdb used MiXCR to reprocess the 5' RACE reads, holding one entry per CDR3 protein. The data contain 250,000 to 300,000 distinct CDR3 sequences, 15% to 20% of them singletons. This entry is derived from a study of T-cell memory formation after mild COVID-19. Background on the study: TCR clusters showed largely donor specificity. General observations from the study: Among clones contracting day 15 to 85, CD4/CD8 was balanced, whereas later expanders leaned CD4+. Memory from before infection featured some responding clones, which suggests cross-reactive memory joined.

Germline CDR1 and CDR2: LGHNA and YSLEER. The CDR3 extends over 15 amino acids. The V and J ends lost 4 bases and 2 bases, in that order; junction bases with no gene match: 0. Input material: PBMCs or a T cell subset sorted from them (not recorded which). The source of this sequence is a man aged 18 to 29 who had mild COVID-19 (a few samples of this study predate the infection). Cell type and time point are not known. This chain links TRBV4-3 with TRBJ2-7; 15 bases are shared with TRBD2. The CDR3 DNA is TGCGCCAGCAGCCGGACTAGCGGGGGGGCCTACGAGCAGTACTTC. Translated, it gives CASSRTSGGAYEQYF.